The rows below give T cell receptor beta chains drawn from one sample of a study of T cells in Graves' hyperthyroidism and ophthalmopathy. TCRdb re-called the multiplex PCR reads with MiXCR, one entry per CDR3 protein. The sample contains a few hundred thousand distinct CDR3 sequences, less than 20% of which appear only once. The source material was blood. These receptors were taken from a man aged 18 to 30 with Graves' ophthalmopathy. Each CDR3 is given with its conserved first and last residue. D genes are given only for firm matches. Some rows have no size entry. The others give once, few or many, or a class for an expanded clone.

D gene: TRBD1; J gene: TRBJ2-3; V gene: TRBV12-5; clone size: .; CDR3 protein: CASGLQGAWDTQYF; CDR3 DNA: TGTGCTAGTGGGCTACAGGGGGCGTGGGATACGCAGTATTTT
D gene: .; J gene: TRBJ1-3; V gene: TRBV19; clone size: few; CDR3 protein: CASSLSTGTSSGNTIYF; CDR3 DNA: TGTGCCAGTAGTCTATCGACCGGCACTTCCTCTGGAAACACCATATATTTT
D gene: .; J gene: TRBJ2-1; V gene: TRBV27; clone size: .; CDR3 protein: CASSDDRLKYNEQFF; CDR3 DNA: TGTGCCAGCAGTGATGACAGACTGAAATACAATGAGCAGTTCTTC
D gene: .; J gene: TRBJ2-3; V gene: TRBV13; clone size: .; CDR3 protein: CASSLGRLLTPDTQYF; CDR3 DNA: TGTGCCAGCAGCTTAGGCCGACTCCTAACCCCAGATACGCAGTATTTT
D gene: .; J gene: TRBJ1-2; V gene: TRBV29-1; clone size: .; CDR3 protein: CSVEFRASVGNYGYTF; CDR3 DNA: TGCAGCGTTGAATTCAGGGCCTCAGTCGGAAACTATGGCTACACCTTC
D gene: .; J gene: TRBJ2-7; V gene: TRBV20-1; clone size: many; CDR3 protein: CSASVAQFWNEQYF; CDR3 DNA: TGCAGTGCTAGCGTGGCCCAGTTCTGGAATGAGCAGTACTTC
D gene: TRBD1; J gene: TRBJ2-7; V gene: TRBV20-1; clone size: .; CDR3 protein: CSGPGQSNEQYF; CDR3 DNA: TGCAGTGGCCCGGGACAGAGCAACGAGCAGTACTTC
D gene: .; J gene: TRBJ2-2; V gene: TRBV19; clone size: .; CDR3 protein: CASSIGLGTGELFF; CDR3 DNA: TGTGCCAGTAGTATAGGGCTGGGGACCGGGGAGCTGTTTTTT
D gene: .; J gene: TRBJ2-3; V gene: TRBV29-1; clone size: few; CDR3 protein: CSVETPDRVTDTQYF; CDR3 DNA: TGCAGCGTTGAAACGCCGGACAGAGTCACAGATACGCAGTATTTT
D gene: TRBD1; J gene: TRBJ2-1; V gene: TRBV2; clone size: few; CDR3 protein: CASIPGQGFYNEQFF; CDR3 DNA: TGTGCCAGCATACCGGGACAGGGATTCTACAATGAGCAGTTCTTC
D gene: .; J gene: TRBJ2-7; V gene: TRBV14; clone size: few; CDR3 protein: CASSHLGFRQYF; CDR3 DNA: TGTGCCAGCAGCCACCTAGGATTCCGGCAGTACTTC
D gene: .; J gene: TRBJ2-3; V gene: TRBV18; clone size: .; CDR3 protein: CASSPYGPWEPDTQYF; CDR3 DNA: TGTGCCAGCTCACCGTATGGACCCTGGGAACCAGATACGCAGTATTTT
D gene: .; J gene: TRBJ2-7; V gene: TRBV20-1; clone size: many; CDR3 protein: CSARDPGGERSGQYF; CDR3 DNA: TGCAGTGCTAGAGATCCCGGGGGCGAGCGTTCGGGGCAGTACTTC
D gene: TRBD1; J gene: TRBJ1-2; V gene: TRBV5-6; clone size: .; CDR3 protein: CASSLRTGGSGYTF; CDR3 DNA: TGTGCCAGCAGCCTCCGGACAGGGGGAAGTGGCTACACCTTC
D gene: .; J gene: TRBJ1-1; V gene: TRBV24-1; clone size: many; CDR3 protein: CATSGGGTEAFF; CDR3 DNA: TGTGCCACCAGTGGTGGGGGCACTGAAGCTTTCTTT
D gene: .; J gene: TRBJ2-7; V gene: TRBV4-2; clone size: few; CDR3 protein: CASSVYRESEQYF; CDR3 DNA: TGTGCCAGCAGCGTATACCGGGAGAGCGAGCAGTACTTC
D gene: .; J gene: TRBJ1-2; V gene: TRBV27; clone size: many; CDR3 protein: CASSLSLPHFHGYTF; CDR3 DNA: TGTGCCAGCAGTCTCTCCCTCCCCCACTTCCATGGCTACACCTTC